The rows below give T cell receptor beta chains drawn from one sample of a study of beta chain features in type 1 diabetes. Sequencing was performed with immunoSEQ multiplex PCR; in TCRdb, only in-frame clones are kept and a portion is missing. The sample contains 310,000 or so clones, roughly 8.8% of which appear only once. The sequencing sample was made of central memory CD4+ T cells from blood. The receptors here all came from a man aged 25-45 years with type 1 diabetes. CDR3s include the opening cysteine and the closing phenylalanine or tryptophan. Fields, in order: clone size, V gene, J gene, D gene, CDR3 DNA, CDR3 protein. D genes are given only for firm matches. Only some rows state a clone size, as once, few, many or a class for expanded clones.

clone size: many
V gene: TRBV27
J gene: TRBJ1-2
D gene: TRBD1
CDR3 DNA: TGTGCCAGCAGTTTGACAGGGGGTTATGGCTACACCTTC
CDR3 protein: CASSLTGGYGYTF

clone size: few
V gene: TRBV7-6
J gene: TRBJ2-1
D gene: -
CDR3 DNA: TGTGCCAGCAGCCCCCGTAATGCCGGGGAAGCAAATGAGCAGTTCTTC
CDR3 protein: CASSPRNAGEANEQFF

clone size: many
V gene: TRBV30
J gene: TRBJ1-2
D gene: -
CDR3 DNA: TGTGCCTGGAGTGTAGACGCTAACTATGGCTACACCTTC
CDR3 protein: CAWSVDANYGYTF

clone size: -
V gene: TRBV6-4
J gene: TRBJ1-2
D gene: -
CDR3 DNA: TGTGCCAGCAGCCTGGCCCCGGGGGGTGGCTACACCTTC
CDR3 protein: CASSLAPGGGYTF

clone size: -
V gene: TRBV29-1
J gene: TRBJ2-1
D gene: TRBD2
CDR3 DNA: TGCAGCGTTGGCCCGGAACTAGCGGGGGGGCCTGGGGAGCAGTTCTTC
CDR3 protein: CSVGPELAGGPGEQFF

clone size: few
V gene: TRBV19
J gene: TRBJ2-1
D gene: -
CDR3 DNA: TGTGCCAGTAGTATCTCGGACGTAGACAATGAGCAGTTCTTC
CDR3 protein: CASSISDVDNEQFF

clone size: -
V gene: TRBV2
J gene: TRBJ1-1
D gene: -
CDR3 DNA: TGTGCCAGCAGACAGGGTGGCACTGAAGCTTTCTTT
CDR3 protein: CASRQGGTEAFF

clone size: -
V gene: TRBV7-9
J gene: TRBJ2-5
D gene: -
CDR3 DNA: TGTGCCAGCAGCTTAGTTCCAGCCAGCAACCAAGAGACCCAGTACTTC
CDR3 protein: CASSLVPASNQETQYF

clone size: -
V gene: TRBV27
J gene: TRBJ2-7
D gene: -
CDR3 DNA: TGTGCCAGCAGTCGGGCAGGGGCCACCTACGAGCAGTACTTC
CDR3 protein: CASSRAGATYEQYF

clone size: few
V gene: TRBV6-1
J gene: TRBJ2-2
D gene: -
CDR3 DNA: TGTGCCAGCAGTGAAGAGGGCGGCACCGGGGAGCTGTTTTTT
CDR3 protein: CASSEEGGTGELFF

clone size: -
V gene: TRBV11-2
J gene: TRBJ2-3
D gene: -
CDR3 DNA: TGTGCCAGCAGCTTATCGGGACCAAGCACAGATACGCAGTATTTT
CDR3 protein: CASSLSGPSTDTQYF

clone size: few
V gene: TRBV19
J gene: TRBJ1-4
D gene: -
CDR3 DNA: TGTGCCAGTAGTATTGCTGCCGCGTCACTGTTTTTT
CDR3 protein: CASSIAAASLFF

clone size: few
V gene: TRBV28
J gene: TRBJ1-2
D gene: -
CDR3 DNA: TGTGCCAGCAGCCCCCACGGAAGCGATCTTTATGGCTACACCTTC
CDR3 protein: CASSPHGSDLYGYTF

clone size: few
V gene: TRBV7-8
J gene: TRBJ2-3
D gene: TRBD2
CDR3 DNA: TGTGCCAGCAGCCCGGTAGCGGGGGGTTACACAGATACGCAGTATTTT
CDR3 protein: CASSPVAGGYTDTQYF

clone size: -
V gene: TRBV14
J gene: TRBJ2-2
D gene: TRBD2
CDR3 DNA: TGTGCCAGCAGCCCGCGGGGGGCGGACACCGGGGAGCTGTTTTTT
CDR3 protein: CASSPRGADTGELFF

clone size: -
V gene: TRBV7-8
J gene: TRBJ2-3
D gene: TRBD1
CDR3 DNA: TGTGCCAGCAGCTCGGGACAGACCTTCACAGATACGCAGTATTTT
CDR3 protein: CASSSGQTFTDTQYF

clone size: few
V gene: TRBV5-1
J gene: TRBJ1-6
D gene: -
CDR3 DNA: TGCGCCAGCAGCTTGGCTGACATTCTCTCACCCCTCCACTTT
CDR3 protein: CASSLADILSPLHF

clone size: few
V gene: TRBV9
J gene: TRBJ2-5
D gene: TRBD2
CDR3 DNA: TGTGCCAGCAGCGTCGGGGGGACTCAAGAGACCCAGTACTTC
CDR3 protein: CASSVGGTQETQYF

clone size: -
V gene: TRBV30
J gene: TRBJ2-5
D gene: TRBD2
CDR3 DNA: TGTGCCTGGAGTGTTGCGGGGGGCGTGAAGACCCAGTACTTC
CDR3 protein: CAWSVAGGVKTQYF

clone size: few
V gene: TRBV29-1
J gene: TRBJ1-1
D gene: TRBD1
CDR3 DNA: TGCAGCGTTCAATCGACAGGGAGGACTGAAGCTTTCTTT
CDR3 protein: CSVQSTGRTEAFF

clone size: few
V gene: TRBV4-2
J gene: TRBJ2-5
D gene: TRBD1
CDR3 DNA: TGTGCCAGCAGCCGAGAAAGACAGGGGGTCGAGACCCAGTACTTC
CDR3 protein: CASSRERQGVETQYF

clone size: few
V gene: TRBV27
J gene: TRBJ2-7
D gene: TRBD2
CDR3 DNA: TGTGCCAGCAAGTCTCGCGGGAGCTCCTACGAGCAGTACTTC
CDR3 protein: CASKSRGSSYEQYF

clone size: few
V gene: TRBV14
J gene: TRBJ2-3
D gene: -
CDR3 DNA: TGTGCCAGCAGGGGTACGCAGTATTTT
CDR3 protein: CASRGTQYF

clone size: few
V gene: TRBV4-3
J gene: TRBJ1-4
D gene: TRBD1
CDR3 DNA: TGCGCCAGCAGCCAAGCCAGGGGGCAAGACTCTTATGGAAAACTGTTTTTT
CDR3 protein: CASSQARGQDSYGKLFF

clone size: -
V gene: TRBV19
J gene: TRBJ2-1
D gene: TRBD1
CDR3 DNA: TGTGCCAGTAGTATGGGGGACAGGGCCCTTGCGCAGTTCTTC
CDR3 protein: CASSMGDRALAQFF

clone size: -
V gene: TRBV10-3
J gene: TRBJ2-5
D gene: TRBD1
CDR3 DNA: TGTGCCATCAGTGGACAGGGGACGAAAGAGACCCAGTACTTC
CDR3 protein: CAISGQGTKETQYF

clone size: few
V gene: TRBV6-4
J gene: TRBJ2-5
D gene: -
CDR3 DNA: TGTGCCAGCAGTGACTCGAAAGGGGGAGAGACCCAGTACTTC
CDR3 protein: CASSDSKGGETQYF

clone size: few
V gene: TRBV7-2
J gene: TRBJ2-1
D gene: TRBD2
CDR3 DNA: TGTGCCAGCAGCTTTGCGGGGGGCTACTACAATGAGCAGTTCTTC
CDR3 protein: CASSFAGGYYNEQFF

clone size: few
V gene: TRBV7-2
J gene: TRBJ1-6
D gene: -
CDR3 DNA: TGTGCCAGCAGCTTAGGAGAGGCTTCACCCCTCCACTTT
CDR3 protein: CASSLGEASPLHF

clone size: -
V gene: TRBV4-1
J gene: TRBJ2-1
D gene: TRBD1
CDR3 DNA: TGCGCCAGCAGCCCCTCCACAGGGGCTGAGCAGTTCTTC
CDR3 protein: CASSPSTGAEQFF

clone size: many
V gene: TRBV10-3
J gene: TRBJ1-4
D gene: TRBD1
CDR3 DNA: TGTGCCATCAGTGAGTCTGGCGACAGGGATGAAAAACTGTTTTTT
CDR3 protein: CAISESGDRDEKLFF

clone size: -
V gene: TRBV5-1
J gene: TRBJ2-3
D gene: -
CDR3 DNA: TGCGCCAGCAGCCCCCGAAGCAGCACAGATACGCAGTATTTT
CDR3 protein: CASSPRSSTDTQYF

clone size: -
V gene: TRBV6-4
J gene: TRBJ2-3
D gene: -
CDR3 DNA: TGTGCCAGCAGTGTGGAGCTGGCAGATACGCAGTATTTT
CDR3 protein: CASSVELADTQYF

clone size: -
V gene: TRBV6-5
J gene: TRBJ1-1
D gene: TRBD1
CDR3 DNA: TGTGCCAGCACCGGACAGGGCCACGGAGCTTTCTTT
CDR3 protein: CASTGQGHGAFF

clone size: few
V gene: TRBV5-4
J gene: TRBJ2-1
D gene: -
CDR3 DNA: TGTGCCAGCAGCTTGGCCGGAGGGAACTACAATGAGCAGTTCTTC
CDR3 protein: CASSLAGGNYNEQFF

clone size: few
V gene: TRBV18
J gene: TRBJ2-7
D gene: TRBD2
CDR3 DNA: TGTGCCAGCTCACCTCCTAGCGGGGGTGTCTACGAGCAGTACTTC
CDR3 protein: CASSPPSGGVYEQYF